The 8 T cell receptor beta chains reported below all come from one sample, sequenced in a study of T cell repertoires in cytomegalovirus infection. Via MiXCR, TCRdb re-called the reads, giving one row per CDR3 protein. The table includes roughly 760,000 distinct CDR3 sequences, 35% detected once. Sequencing was done on a sample of PBMCs. The receptors stem from a human donor in good health (CMV status not recorded). Some clones in this sample may be carry-over from other donors' samples.

This clonotype was seen a few times. V usage is TRBV7-9 and J usage is TRBJ2-2; 14 bases fit TRBD2. Germline V CDR1 and CDR2: SEHNR, FQNEAQ (reference sequence). The V segment lost 5 bases and the J segment 4 bases; nucleotides outside the gene matches: 9. The CDR3 runs 18 residues. The DNA for the CDR3 is TGTGCCAGCAGCCCCGCCGGGACTAGCGGGAGAGGCACCGGGGAGCTGTTTTTT. Encoded protein: CASSPAGTSGRGTGELFF.

The chain recombines TRBV20-1 with TRBJ2-3; no clear D gene. CDR3 length equals 15 residues. Trimming left V 6 bases short and J 0 bases short, with 16 bases between. Germline CDR1 reads DFQATT; CDR2 reads SNEGSKA (reference sequence). The chain's CDR3 is CSASPTTFSTDTQYF. CDR3 nucleotides: TGCAGTGCCAGCCCCACGACTTTTAGCACAGATACGCAGTATTTT.

At least ten counts were recorded for this clonotype. J is TRBJ2-7 and V is TRBV29-1; 7 nucleotides match TRBD1. With V trimmed by 5 bases and J by 2 bases, 6 bases remained unmatched. Germline lookup yields CDR1 SQVTM and CDR2 ANQGSEA. The CDR3 has 13 amino acids. The CDR3 nucleotides are TGCAGCGTTCGGACAGGTATAGCCTACGAGCAGTACTTC. This codes for CSVRTGIAYEQYF.

The V and J genes are TRBV7-2 and TRBJ2-2; D may correspond to TRBD1 or TRBD2 (6 bases each). Germline CDR1 SGHTA, CDR2 FQGNSA. The CDR3 is 15 residues long. Trimming cost V 8 bases and J 4 bases, with 17 bases left between them. This CDR3 reads CASSILGGSTGELFF. CDR3 bases: TGTGCCAGCTCGATATTAGGGGGGAGCACCGGGGAGCTGTTTTTT.

The chain is built from TRBV19 and TRBJ2-6, with D unresolved. Trimming removed 7 bases at V and 0 bases at J, with 16 bases between. CDR1 LNHDA and CDR2 SQIVND come from the germline V gene (reference sequence). This CDR3 is 17 amino acids long. The chain's CDR3 is CASNVDGRTSGANVLTF. The CDR3 nucleotides are TGTGCCAGTAATGTCGACGGGCGCACCTCTGGGGCCAACGTCCTGACTTTC. Filled out from reference TRBV19 and TRBJ2-6, the complete variable domain reads DGGITQSPKYLFRKEGQNVTLSCEQNLNHDAMYWYRQDPGQGLRLIYYSQIVNDFQKGDIAEGYSVSREKKESFPLTVTSAQKNPTAFYLCASNVDGRTSGANVLTFGAGSRLTVL.

In this sample, this clonotype turned up many times. This sequence joins TRBV7-3 and TRBJ2-1; 9 bases fit TRBD2. This CDR3 contains 15 residues. The germline gives CDR1 SGHTA, CDR2 FQGTGA. V dropped 4 bases and J dropped 0; count of bases not matched to a gene: 1. The CDR3 sequence: CASSSSGDSYNEQFF. The CDR3 DNA is TGTGCCAGCAGCTCTAGCGGGGACTCCTACAATGAGCAGTTCTTC.

A word on this clonotype: Its ends do not fully match the called genes, so a read error is possible. This chain joins TRBV19 and TRBJ2-4, with D possibly TRBD2 on 5 matching bases. Germline CDR1 and CDR2: LNHDA and SQIVND (reference sequence). The CDR3 loop spans 13 amino acids. For the CDR3, the DNA is TGTGCCAGTGAAAGCGGCGGCAAAAACATTCGGTACTTC. Residues: CASESGGKNIRYF. Drawing the rest from reference TRBV19 and TRBJ2-4, the complete variable domain is DGGITQSPKYLFRKEGQNVTLSCEQNLNHDAMYWYRQDPGQGLRLIYYSQIVNDFQKGDIAEGYSVSREKKESFPLTVTSAQKNPTAFYLCASESGGKNIRYFGAGTRLSVL.

V and J are TRBV4-1 and TRBJ1-5, with D possibly TRBD1 on 6 matching bases. The CDR3 is made up of 16 amino acids. Trimming shortened V by 0 bases and J by 4 bases, and 13 bases separated the two germline ends. Germline CDR1 and CDR2: MGHRA and YSYEKL. CDR3 sequence reads: CASSQEGHEYNQPQHF. CDR3 in DNA: TGCGCCAGCAGCCAAGAGGGACATGAGTATAATCAGCCCCAGCATTTT.